This T cell receptor beta chain was recovered during a study of identical twins. General study findings and limits: There was more out-of-frame TCR alpha sharing in monozygotic twins than models estimated. Insertions ran lower in abundant cord blood beta clonotypes, though not in memory repertoires. Within twin pairs, the out-of-frame alpha sequences they shared showed excess low generation probability.

Germline V lookup: CDR1 LGHDT, CDR2 YNNKEL (reference sequence). This CDR3 spans 16 amino acids. V gave up 0 bases and J gave up 4 bases; unmatched junction bases: 5. Concerning this clonotype itself: Its antigen is currently unknown.

cDNA carried unique molecular identifiers, and a universal primer site was added by template switching. TCRdb independently ran MiXCR on the 5' RACE reads; one entry per CDR3 protein. The table records more than 1.5 million distinct CDR3 sequences, 32% of them present only once. V and J are TRBV3-1 and TRBJ2-5; 10 bases are shared with TRBD1. This receptor was obtained from a newborn girl in good health. The sequenced material came from cord blood. The CDR3 DNA follows: TGTGCCAGCAGCCAAGAAGTGACAGGGGGCCGAGAGACCCAGTACTTC. Protein product: CASSQEVTGGRETQYF.